This T cell receptor beta chain was profiled in a study of cytomegalovirus exposure and HLA in healthy donors. Study context: Among the approximately 380 donors who were genotyped, roughly 86% fell in the genetic ancestry cluster that is associated with self-reported Caucasian donors. Findings and limits, study-wide: The study labeled approximately 150 TCR beta chains cytomegalovirus-associated.

The CDR3 runs to 12 residues. The V end lost 7 bases, the J end lost 5 bases, and 14 bases lay between the germline ends. Germline CDR1 reads SQVTM; CDR2 reads ANQGSEA. A remark on this clone: What it recognizes is unknown.

Primers for the PCR totalled 60 Vbeta and 13 Jbeta. Sequenced by immunoSEQ multiplex PCR; TCRdb stores in-frame clones only, minus some. Here the sample spans some 150,000 clones, around 80% being singletons. The sample consisted of PBMCs. The source is a woman between 25 and 40 years old in good health and CMV-seropositive. The rearrangement uses TRBV29-1 and TRBJ1-1; D not certain. CDR3 coding DNA: TGCAGCGCCCACAGAGTGTCGACTGAAGCTTTCTTT. Translating it yields CSAHRVSTEAFF.